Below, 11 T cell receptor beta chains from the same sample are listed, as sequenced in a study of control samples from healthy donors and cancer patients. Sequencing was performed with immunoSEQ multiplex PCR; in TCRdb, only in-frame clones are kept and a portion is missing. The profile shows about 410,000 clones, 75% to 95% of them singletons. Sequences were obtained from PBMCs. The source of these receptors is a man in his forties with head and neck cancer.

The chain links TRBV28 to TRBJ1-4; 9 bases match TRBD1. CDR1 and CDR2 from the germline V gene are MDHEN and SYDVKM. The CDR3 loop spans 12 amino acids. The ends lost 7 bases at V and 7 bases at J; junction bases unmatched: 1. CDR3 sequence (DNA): TGTGCCAGCACGGGACAGGGTGAAAAACTGTTTTTT. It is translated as CASTGQGEKLFF.

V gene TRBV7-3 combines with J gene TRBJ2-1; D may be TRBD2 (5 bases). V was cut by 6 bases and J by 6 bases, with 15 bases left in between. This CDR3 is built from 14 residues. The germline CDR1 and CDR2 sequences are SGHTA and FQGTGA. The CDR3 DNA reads TGTGCCAGCAGGCGGGTTGGTAAGGTCAATGAGCAGTTCTTC. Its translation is CASRRVGKVNEQFF.

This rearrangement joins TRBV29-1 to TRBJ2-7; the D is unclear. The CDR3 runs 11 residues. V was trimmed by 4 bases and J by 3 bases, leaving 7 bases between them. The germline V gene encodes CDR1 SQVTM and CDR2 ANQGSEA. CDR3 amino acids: CSVVVFYEQYF. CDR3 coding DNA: TGCAGCGTTGTGGTATTCTACGAGCAGTACTTC.

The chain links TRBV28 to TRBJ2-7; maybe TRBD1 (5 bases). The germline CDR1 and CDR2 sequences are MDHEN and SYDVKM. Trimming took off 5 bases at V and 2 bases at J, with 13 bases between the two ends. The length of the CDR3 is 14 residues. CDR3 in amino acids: CASSTYRSPYEQYF. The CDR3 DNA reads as TGTGCCAGCAGTACGTACAGGAGTCCCTACGAGCAGTACTTC.

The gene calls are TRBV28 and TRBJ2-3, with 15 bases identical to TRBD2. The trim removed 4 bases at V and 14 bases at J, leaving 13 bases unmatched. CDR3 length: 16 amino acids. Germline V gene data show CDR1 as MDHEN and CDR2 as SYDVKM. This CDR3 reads CASSSGLAGGPGMVYF. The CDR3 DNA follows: TGTGCCAGCAGTTCAGGACTAGCGGGAGGGCCGGGGATGGTGTATTTT.

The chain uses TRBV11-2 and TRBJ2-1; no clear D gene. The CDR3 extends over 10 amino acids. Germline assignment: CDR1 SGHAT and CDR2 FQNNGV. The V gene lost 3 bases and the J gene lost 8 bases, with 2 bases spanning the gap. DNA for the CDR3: TGTGCCAGCAGCTTGGATGAGCAGTTCTTC. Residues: CASSLDEQFF.

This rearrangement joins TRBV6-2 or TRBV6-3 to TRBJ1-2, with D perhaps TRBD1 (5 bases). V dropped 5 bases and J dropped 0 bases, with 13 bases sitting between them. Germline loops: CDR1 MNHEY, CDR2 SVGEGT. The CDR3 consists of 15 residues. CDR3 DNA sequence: TGTGCCAGCAGTGACGGGACGGATACTAACTATGGCTACACCTTC. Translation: CASSDGTDTNYGYTF.

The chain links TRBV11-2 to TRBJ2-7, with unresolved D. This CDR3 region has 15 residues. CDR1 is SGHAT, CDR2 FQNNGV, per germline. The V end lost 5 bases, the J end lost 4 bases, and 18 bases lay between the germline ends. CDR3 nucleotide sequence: TGTGCCAGCAGCCCTCCCGGCCTAGAAGAGTACGAGCAGTACTTC. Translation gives CASSPPGLEEYEQYF.

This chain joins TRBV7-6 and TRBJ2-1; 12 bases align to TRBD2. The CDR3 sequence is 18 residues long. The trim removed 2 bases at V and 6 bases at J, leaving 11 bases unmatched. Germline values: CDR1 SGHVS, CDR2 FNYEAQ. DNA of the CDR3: TGTGCCAGCAGCTTATTCGCTAGCGGGGGGGCCTTCTCCAATGAGCAGTTCTTC. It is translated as CASSLFASGGAFSNEQFF. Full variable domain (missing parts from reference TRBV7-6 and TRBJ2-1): GAGVSQSPRYKVTKRGQDVALRCDPISGHVSLYWYRQALGQGPEFLTYFNYEAQQDKSGLPNDRFSAERPEGSISTLTIQRTEQRDSAMYRCASSLFASGGAFSNEQFFGPGTRLTVL.

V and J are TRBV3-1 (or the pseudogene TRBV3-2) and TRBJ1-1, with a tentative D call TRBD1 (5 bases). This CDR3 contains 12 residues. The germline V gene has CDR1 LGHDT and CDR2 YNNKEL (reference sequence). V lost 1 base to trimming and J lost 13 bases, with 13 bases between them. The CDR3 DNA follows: TGTGCCAGCAGCCAAGCAGGGATAAGGCATTTCTTT. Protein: CASSQAGIRHFF.

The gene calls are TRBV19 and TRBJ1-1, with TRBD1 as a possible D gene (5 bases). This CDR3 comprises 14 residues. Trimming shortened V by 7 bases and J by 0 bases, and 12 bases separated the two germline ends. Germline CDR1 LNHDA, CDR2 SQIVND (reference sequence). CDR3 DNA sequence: TGTGCCAGTAAAACCACAGGAATGAACACTGAAGCTTTCTTT. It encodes CASKTTGMNTEAFF.